A single sample is the source of the 28 T cell receptor beta chains below, sequenced in a study of cytomegalovirus exposure and HLA in healthy donors. Amplification used 60 Vbeta primers and 13 Jbeta primers. Measured with immunoSEQ multiplex PCR; TCRdb has only the in-frame clones, and not every one. The sample lists 150,000 to 200,000 clones, around 68% seen once, with 1.5% in the top ten. The sequenced sample consisted of PBMCs. These receptors were obtained from a girl under 18 in good health and CMV-seronegative.

This rearrangement joins TRBV10-3 to TRBJ2-7; the match to TRBD2 covers 9 bases. CDR1 is ENHRY and CDR2 is SYGVKD in the germline V gene. This CDR3 has 15 amino acids. J was trimmed by 2 bases and V by 6 bases; bases with no gene match: 8. As DNA, the CDR3 is TGTGCCATCAGCCGTTGGGCGGGGGGGCCCTACGAGCAGTACTTC. This encodes CAISRWAGGPYEQYF.

The chain is built from TRBV28 and TRBJ2-2; 10 bases agree with TRBD2. The CDR3 contains 19 residues. From germline, CDR1 is MDHEN and CDR2 SYDVKM. With V trimmed by 5 bases and J by 5 bases, 17 bases remained unmatched. The CDR3 loop is CASSPSSGSGGAGTGELFF. The CDR3 nucleotides are TGTGCCAGCAGTCCCTCGAGTGGAAGCGGGGGGGCCGGGACCGGGGAGCTGTTTTTT.

Only a few counts were recorded for this clone. The genes are TRBV5-6 and TRBJ1-4, with TRBD1 matching 7 bases. The J segment lost 5 bases and the V segment lost 4 bases, leaving 5 bases of the junction unmatched. The CDR3 sequence is 14 residues long. CDR1 and CDR2 from the germline V gene are SGHDT and YYEEEE. Written as DNA, the CDR3 is TGTGCCAGCAGCCTCAGGGGGGTAAATGAAAAACTGTTTTTT. It translates to CASSLRGVNEKLFF.

The chain links TRBV25-1 to TRBJ1-5, with a tentative D call TRBD1 (6 bases). V lost 5 bases to trimming and J lost 0 bases, with 11 bases between them. The CDR3 is 15 amino acids. In germline, CDR1 is MGHDK, CDR2 SYGVNS. The CDR3, as DNA: TGTGCCAGCAGTCCTCAGGGGTATAGCAATCAGCCCCAGCATTTT. Protein product: CASSPQGYSNQPQHF.

A few counts support this clone. The V call is TRBV2, the J call TRBJ2-3; D call uncertain. The CDR3 runs to 11 residues. V dropped 5 bases and J dropped 2 bases, with 2 bases sitting between them. Germline CDR1 is SNHLY and CDR2 is FYNNEI. As DNA, the CDR3 is TGTGCCAGCAGTTACACAGATACGCAGTATTTT. Protein sequence: CASSYTDTQYF.

The CDR3 nucleotides read TGTGCCACCAGCTTAGCGGGGACGTCCTACGAGCAGTACTTC. The encoded protein is CATSLAGTSYEQYF. The chain employs TRBV15 and TRBJ2-7, with TRBD2 identical over 8 bases. Losses at the gene ends were 5 bases for V and 1 base for J; bases not matched to a gene: 4. Per germline, CDR1 LNHNV and CDR2 YYDKDF (reference sequence). CDR3 length: 14 residues.

V usage is TRBV7-9 and J usage is TRBJ1-6; D is possibly TRBD1 (6 bases). The CDR3 spans 13 residues. Between the trimmed V and J ends, which lost 11 bases and 9 bases, there was a span of 17 bases. Germline V gene sequence: CDR1 SEHNR, CDR2 FQNEAQ (reference sequence). The CDR3 sequence: CAVGGGQFSPLHF. CDR3 bases: TGTGCCGTGGGAGGGGGTCAATTTTCACCCCTCCACTTT.

This clone was observed a single time. The chain recombines TRBV27 with TRBJ1-5; TRBD1 aligns across 10 bases. V lost 3 bases, J lost 5 bases, and 1 base stayed unmatched. Germline V gives CDR1 MNHEY, CDR2 SMNVEV (reference sequence). CDR3 size: 14 residues. CDR3 residues: CASSFGTGDQPQHF. As DNA, the CDR3 is TGTGCCAGCAGTTTCGGGACAGGGGATCAGCCCCAGCATTTT.

The rearrangement joins TRBV13 to TRBJ1-2, with D unclear. The CDR3 has 14 residues. Trimming pared 0 bases from V and 2 bases from J, leaving 7 bases between. Germline values: CDR1 PRHDT, CDR2 FYEKMQ (reference sequence). CDR3 bases: TGTGCCAGCAGCTTAGGTCAGGCCAACTATGGCTACACCTTC. As protein: CASSLGQANYGYTF.

This sequence joins TRBV5-1 and TRBJ1-1, with a possible D match to TRBD1 (5 bases). Germline assignment: CDR1 SGHRS and CDR2 YFSETQ. There are 16 residues in the CDR3. Trimming pared 1 base from V and 3 bases from J, leaving 16 bases between. The CDR3 loop reads CASSLRPGGGDTEAFF. CDR3 in DNA: TGCGCCAGCAGCTTGAGGCCGGGCGGGGGGGACACTGAAGCTTTCTTT.

The chain carries TRBV5-6 and TRBJ2-7; D remains unclear. The CDR3 has 13 residues. Trimming left V 5 bases short and J 0 bases short, with 9 bases between. Per germline, CDR1 SGHDT and CDR2 YYEEEE. The CDR3 DNA follows: TGTGCCAGCAGGGAGACGGGCTCCTACGAGCAGTACTTC. Amino acids: CASRETGSYEQYF.

The V and J genes are TRBV5-4 and TRBJ2-1; a possible D gene is TRBD2 (6 bases). CDR3 length: 14 residues. CDR1 and CDR2 from the germline V gene are SGHNT and YYREEE (reference sequence). V lost 0 bases and J lost 8, with 12 bases in between. Written as DNA, the CDR3 is TGTGCCAGCAGCTTGGTCGGGGGTGGAGATGAGCAGTTCTTC. It encodes CASSLVGGGDEQFF.

This clone was counted a few times. The rearrangement uses TRBV10-2 and TRBJ2-1; TRBD2 matches 10 bases. The CDR3 runs 17 residues. V lost 5 bases, J lost 6 bases, and 13 bases stayed unmatched. CDR1 and CDR2 (germline): WSHSY, SAAADI. The CDR3 bases are TGCGCCAGCAGTCAACCAGAGGGGCTAGCGGGGGCCAATGAGCAGTTCTTC. Protein sequence: CASSQPEGLAGANEQFF.

The CDR3 here is CASMDRVSSTDTQYF. The CDR3 DNA is TGTGCCAGTATGGACAGGGTTTCGAGCACAGATACGCAGTATTTT. The V call is TRBV19, the J call TRBJ2-3, with 8 bases lining up with TRBD1. The ends lost 7 bases at V and 0 bases at J; junction bases unmatched: 6. CDR3 length equals 15 residues. CDR1 and CDR2 from the germline V gene are LNHDA and SQIVND (reference sequence). The whole variable domain, filled in from reference TRBV19 and TRBJ2-3, reads DGGITQSPKYLFRKEGQNVTLSCEQNLNHDAMYWYRQDPGQGLRLIYYSQIVNDFQKGDIAEGYSVSREKKESFPLTVTSAQKNPTAFYLCASMDRVSSTDTQYFGPGTRLTVL.

V is TRBV5-6 and J is TRBJ2-7; D unclear. Germline loops: CDR1 SGHDT, CDR2 YYEEEE. The V end lost 0 bases, the J end lost 2 bases, and 9 bases lay between the germline ends. The CDR3 spans 14 residues. CDR3 sequence reads: CASSLAPVTYEQYF. CDR3 nucleotides: TGTGCCAGCAGCTTGGCCCCGGTTACCTACGAGCAGTACTTC.

This clone was seen more than once but under ten times. The V gene is TRBV18, the J gene TRBJ1-3, with a tentative D call TRBD1 (6 bases). The V end lost 2 bases, the J end lost 0 bases, and 14 bases lay between the germline ends. The CDR3 consists of 17 residues. Germline CDR1 and CDR2: KGHSH and LQKENI. The CDR3 region is CASSPSGDTSSGNTIYF. CDR3 DNA sequence: TGTGCCAGCTCACCAAGTGGGGACACATCCTCTGGAAACACCATATATTTT. The complete variable domain, with remaining parts taken from reference TRBV18 and TRBJ1-3, reads NAGVMQNPRHLVRRRGQEARLRCSPMKGHSHVYWYRQLPEEGLKFMVYLQKENIIDESGMPKERFSAEFPKEGPSILRIQQVVRGDSAAYFCASSPSGDTSSGNTIYFGEGSWLTVV.

The chain has TRBV6-6 and TRBJ2-5; a possible D gene is TRBD1 (5 bases). Trimming removed 7 bases at V and 7 bases at J, with 16 bases between. Germline lookup yields CDR1 MNHNY and CDR2 SVGAGI (reference sequence). This CDR3 contains 13 residues. The CDR3 nucleotides are TGTGCCAGCAACAGCAGGACCCAGGGGACCCAGTACTTC. Protein: CASNSRTQGTQYF.

The CDR3 region has the DNA TGTGCCAGCAGTTTAATGCGTTCGAACACCGGGGAGCTGTTTTTT. It translates to CASSLMRSNTGELFF. The rearrangement joins TRBV28 to TRBJ2-2; no reliable D call. Germline V gives CDR1 MDHEN, CDR2 SYDVKM. The length of the CDR3 is 15 residues. Trimming pared 2 bases from V and 0 bases from J, leaving 7 bases between.

The CDR3 sequence is CASSTGFTAFF. DNA of the CDR3: TGTGCCAGCAGTACAGGGTTTACTGCTTTCTTT. The rearrangement links TRBV6-5 to TRBJ1-1, with D maybe TRBD1 (6 bases). This CDR3 spans 11 amino acids. Germline CDR1 and CDR2: MNHEY and SVGAGI. V was pared by 5 bases and J by 11 bases, with 12 bases between.

This clone has only one observation. V and J are TRBV19 and TRBJ1-5, with a tentative D call TRBD1 (6 bases). The CDR3 contains 16 residues. The V gene lost 10 bases and the J gene lost 1 base, with 20 bases spanning the gap. Germline loops: CDR1 LNHDA, CDR2 SQIVND (reference sequence). The CDR3 bases are TGTGCCACCAACGGGGGGCGGATGAGAAGCAATCAGCCCCAGCATTTT. This translates into CATNGGRMRSNQPQHF.

This clone has just a few counts. The rearrangement uses TRBV12-5 and TRBJ2-7, with 9 bases that match TRBD1. J was trimmed by 5 bases and V by 5 bases; bases with no gene match: 10. Germline CDR1 is LGHNT and CDR2 is FRNRAP. The CDR3 runs to 15 residues. DNA for the CDR3: TGTGCTAGTGGTCCCGGGACAGGGTCTGTGGACGAGCAGTACTTC. It specifies CASGPGTGSVDEQYF.

The chain's CDR3 is CSVRGAGASYEQYF. Here the CDR3 DNA reads TGCAGCGTTAGGGGAGCGGGGGCCTCCTACGAGCAGTACTTC. The V call is TRBV29-1, the J call TRBJ2-7, with TRBD2 identical over 8 bases. V gave up 5 bases and J gave up 0 bases; unmatched junction bases: 6. This CDR3 has 14 residues. Germline CDR1 reads SQVTM; CDR2 reads ANQGSEA.

The rearrangement links TRBV15 to TRBJ2-3, with D perhaps matching TRBD2 (6 bases). The CDR3 runs 13 residues. Germline assignment: CDR1 LNHNV and CDR2 YYDKDF (reference sequence). With 3 bases removed from V and 12 bases from J, the gap between germline ends came to 16 bases. CDR3 nucleotide sequence: TGTGCCACCAGCAGTACTCTCCGGGGGAGTCAGTATTTT. It specifies CATSSTLRGSQYF.

The chain links TRBV5-8 to TRBJ2-7; D is ambiguous. Per the germline V gene, CDR1 is SGHTS and CDR2 is YDEGEE. This CDR3 region has 15 residues. V lost 2 bases and J lost 0, with 12 bases in between. CDR3 loop: CASSFRFSSSYEQYF. The DNA for the CDR3 is TGTGCCAGCAGCTTCAGGTTCTCCAGCTCCTACGAGCAGTACTTC.

The chain's CDR3 is CSASRDRDEFF. In nucleotides, the CDR3 is TGCAGCGCCTCCAGGGACAGGGATGAGTTCTTC. This sequence joins TRBV29-1 and TRBJ2-1, with 9 bases fitting TRBD1. The CDR3 has 11 residues. Trimming cost V 7 bases and J 14 bases; bases outside gene matches: 9. CDR1 and CDR2 from the germline V gene are SQVTM and ANQGSEA.

The chain couples TRBV5-6 to TRBJ1-4, with TRBD1 identical over 8 bases. Unmatched junction bases numbered 8, after V lost 4 bases and J lost 0 bases. Germline-derived CDR1 and CDR2 are SGHDT and YYEEEE. The CDR3 has 17 residues. Written as DNA, the CDR3 is TGTGCCAGCAGCCTGCAACCGGGACAGGCAACTAATGAAAAACTGTTTTTT. Translating it yields CASSLQPGQATNEKLFF.

The sample holds a few counts of this clone. The rearrangement uses TRBV4-1 and TRBJ2-7; 8 positions match TRBD1. CDR3 length equals 15 residues. Unmatched junction bases numbered 9, after V lost 4 bases and J lost 4 bases. Germline V gene lookup returns CDR1 MGHRA and CDR2 YSYEKL. The chain's CDR3 is CASSPRTGPPYEQYF. The CDR3 DNA is TGCGCCAGCAGCCCCCGGACAGGGCCCCCATACGAGCAGTACTTC.

V is TRBV18 and J is TRBJ1-2; the match to TRBD1 covers 7 bases. Germline V gene data show CDR1 as KGHSH and CDR2 as LQKENI. The J segment lost 3 bases and the V segment lost 3 bases, leaving 16 bases of the junction unmatched. There are 18 residues in the CDR3. CDR3 in DNA: TGTGCCAGCTCACCGGTCCCTGCAGGGGGGCATACTGACTATGGCTACACCTTC. This sequence encodes CASSPVPAGGHTDYGYTF.